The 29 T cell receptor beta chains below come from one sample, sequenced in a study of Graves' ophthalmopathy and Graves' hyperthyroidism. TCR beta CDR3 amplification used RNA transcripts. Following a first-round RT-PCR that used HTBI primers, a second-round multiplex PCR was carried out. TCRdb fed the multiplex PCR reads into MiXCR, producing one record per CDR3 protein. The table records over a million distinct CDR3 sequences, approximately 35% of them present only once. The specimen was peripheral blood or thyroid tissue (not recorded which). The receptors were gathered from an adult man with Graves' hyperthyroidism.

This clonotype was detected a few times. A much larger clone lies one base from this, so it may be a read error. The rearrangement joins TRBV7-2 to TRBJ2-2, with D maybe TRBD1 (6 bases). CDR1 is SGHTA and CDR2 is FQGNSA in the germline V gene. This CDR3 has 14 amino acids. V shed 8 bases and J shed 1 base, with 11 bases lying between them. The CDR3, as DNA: TGTGCCAGCGGCAAGACAGGGAACACCGGGGAGCTGTTTTTT. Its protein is CASGKTGNTGELFF.

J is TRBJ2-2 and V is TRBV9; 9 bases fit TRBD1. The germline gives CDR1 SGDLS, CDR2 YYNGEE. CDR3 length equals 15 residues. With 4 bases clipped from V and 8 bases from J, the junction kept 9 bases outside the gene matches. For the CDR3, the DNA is TGTGCCAGCAGCCCCTTTAACAGGGGGCTTGGGGAGCTGTTTTTT. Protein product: CASSPFNRGLGELFF.

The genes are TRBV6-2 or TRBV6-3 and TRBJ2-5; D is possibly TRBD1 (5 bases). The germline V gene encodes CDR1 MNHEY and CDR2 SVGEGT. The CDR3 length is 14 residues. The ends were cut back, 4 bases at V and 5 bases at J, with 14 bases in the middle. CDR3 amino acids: CASSSTVFRETQYF. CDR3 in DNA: TGTGCCAGCAGTTCGACAGTATTTAGGGAGACCCAGTACTTC.

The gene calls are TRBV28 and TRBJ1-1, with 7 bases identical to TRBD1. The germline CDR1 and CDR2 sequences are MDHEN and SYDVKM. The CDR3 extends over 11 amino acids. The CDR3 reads CAGFDREIAFF. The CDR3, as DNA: TGTGCAGGCTTCGACAGGGAGATAGCTTTCTTT.

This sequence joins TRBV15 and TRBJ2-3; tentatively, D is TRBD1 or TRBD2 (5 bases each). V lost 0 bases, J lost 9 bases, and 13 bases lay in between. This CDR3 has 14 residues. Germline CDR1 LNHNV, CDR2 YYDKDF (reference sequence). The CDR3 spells CATSREAGARTQYF. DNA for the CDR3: TGTGCCACCAGCAGAGAAGCCGGGGCCCGGACGCAGTATTTT.

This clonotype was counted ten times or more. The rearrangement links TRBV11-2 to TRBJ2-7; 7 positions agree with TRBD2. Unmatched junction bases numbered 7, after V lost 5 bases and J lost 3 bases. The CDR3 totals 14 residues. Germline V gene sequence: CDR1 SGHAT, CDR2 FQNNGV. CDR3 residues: CASSVGGSDYEQYF. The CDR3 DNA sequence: TGTGCCAGCAGCGTCGGGGGGTCGGACTACGAGCAGTACTTC.

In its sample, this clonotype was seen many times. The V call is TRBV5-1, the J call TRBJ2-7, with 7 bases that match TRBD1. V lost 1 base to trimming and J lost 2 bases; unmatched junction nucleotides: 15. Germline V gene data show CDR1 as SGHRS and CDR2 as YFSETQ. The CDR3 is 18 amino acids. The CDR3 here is CASSLLGPNRGRTYEQYF. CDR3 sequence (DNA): TGCGCCAGCAGCTTGTTGGGTCCCAACAGGGGTCGTACCTACGAGCAGTACTTC. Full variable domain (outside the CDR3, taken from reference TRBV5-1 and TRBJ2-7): KAGVTQTPRYLIKTRGQQVTLSCSPISGHRSVSWYQQTPGQGLQFLFEYFSETQRNKGNFPGRFSGRQFSNSRSEMNVSTLELGDSALYLCASSLLGPNRGRTYEQYFGPGTRLTVT.

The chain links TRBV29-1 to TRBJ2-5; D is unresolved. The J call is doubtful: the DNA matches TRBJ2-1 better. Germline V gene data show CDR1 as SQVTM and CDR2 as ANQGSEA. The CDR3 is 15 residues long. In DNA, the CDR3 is TGCAGCGTTGTTCTCGAGCCCTTCTATGACAATGAGCAGTTCTTC. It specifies CSVVLEPFYDNEQFF.

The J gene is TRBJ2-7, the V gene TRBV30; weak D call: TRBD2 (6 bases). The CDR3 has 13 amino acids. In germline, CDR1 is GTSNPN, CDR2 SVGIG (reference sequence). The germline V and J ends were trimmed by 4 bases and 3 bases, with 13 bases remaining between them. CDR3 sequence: CAWKASGRYEQYF. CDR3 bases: TGTGCCTGGAAGGCAAGCGGGCGCTACGAGCAGTACTTC. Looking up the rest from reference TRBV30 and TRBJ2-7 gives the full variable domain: SQTIHQWPATLVQPVGSPLSLECTVEGTSNPNLYWYRQAAGRGLQLLFYSVGIGQISSEVPQNLSASRPQDRQFILSSKKLLLSDSGFYLCAWKASGRYEQYFGPGTRLTVT.

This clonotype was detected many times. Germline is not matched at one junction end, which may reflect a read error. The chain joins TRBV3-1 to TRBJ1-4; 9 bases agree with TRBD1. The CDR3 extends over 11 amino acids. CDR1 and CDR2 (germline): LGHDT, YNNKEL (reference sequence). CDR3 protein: CASSQTGQGAF. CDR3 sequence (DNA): TGTGCCAGCAGCCAAACGGGACAGGGAGCCTTT.

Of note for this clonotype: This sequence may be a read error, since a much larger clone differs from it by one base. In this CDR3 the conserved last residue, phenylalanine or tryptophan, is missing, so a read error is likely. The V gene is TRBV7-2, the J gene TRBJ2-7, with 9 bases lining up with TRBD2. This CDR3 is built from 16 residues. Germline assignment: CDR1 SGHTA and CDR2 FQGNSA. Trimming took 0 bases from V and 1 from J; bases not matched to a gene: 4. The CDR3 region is CASSLASLAGSYEQYL. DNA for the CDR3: TGTGCCAGCAGCTTAGCGAGCCTAGCGGGATCCTACGAGCAGTACCTC.

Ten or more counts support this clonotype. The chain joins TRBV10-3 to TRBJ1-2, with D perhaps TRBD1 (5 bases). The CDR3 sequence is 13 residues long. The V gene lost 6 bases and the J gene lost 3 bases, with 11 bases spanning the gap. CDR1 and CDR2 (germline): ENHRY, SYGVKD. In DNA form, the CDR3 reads TGTGCCATCAGCCACGGGGACGACTATGGCTACACCTTC. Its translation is CAISHGDDYGYTF.

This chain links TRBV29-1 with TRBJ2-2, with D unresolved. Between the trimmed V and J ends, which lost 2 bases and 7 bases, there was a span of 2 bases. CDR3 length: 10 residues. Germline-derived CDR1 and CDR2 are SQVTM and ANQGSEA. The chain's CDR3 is CSVEHGELFF. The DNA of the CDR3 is TGCAGCGTTGAACACGGGGAGCTGTTTTTT.

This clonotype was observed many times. The CDR3 nucleotides are TGCGCCAGCAGAGAGGGAAACGAGCAGTACTTC. This sequence encodes CASREGNEQYF. V is TRBV5-1 and J is TRBJ2-7; possible D gene TRBD2, 5 bases. The germline V gene encodes CDR1 SGHRS and CDR2 YFSETQ. The CDR3 loop spans 11 amino acids. V dropped 5 bases and J dropped 5 bases, with 8 bases sitting between them.

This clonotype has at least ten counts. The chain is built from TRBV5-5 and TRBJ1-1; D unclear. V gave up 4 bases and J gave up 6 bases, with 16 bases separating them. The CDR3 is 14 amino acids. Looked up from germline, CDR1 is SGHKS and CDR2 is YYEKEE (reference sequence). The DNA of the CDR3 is TGTGCCAGCAGCCCGGCCGGCGGAATCGCTGAAGCTTTCTTT. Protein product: CASSPAGGIAEAFF.

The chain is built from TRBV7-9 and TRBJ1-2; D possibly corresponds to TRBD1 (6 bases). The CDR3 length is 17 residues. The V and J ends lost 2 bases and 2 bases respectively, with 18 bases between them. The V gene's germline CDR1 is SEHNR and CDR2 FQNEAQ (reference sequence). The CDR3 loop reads CASSLYRQGLVNYGYTF. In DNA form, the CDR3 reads TGTGCCAGCAGCTTATATCGTCAGGGGCTGGTCAACTATGGCTACACCTTC.

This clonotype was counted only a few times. CDR3 sequence (DNA): TGCAGCGTTGTAACAGGGAGCTCTGGAAACACCTTC. Residues: CSVVTGSSGNTF. The chain combines TRBV29-1 with TRBJ1-2, with D possibly being TRBD1 (6 bases). The CDR3 spans 12 residues. Germline values: CDR1 SQVTM, CDR2 ANQGSEA. V dropped 4 bases and J dropped 12 bases, with 18 bases sitting between them.

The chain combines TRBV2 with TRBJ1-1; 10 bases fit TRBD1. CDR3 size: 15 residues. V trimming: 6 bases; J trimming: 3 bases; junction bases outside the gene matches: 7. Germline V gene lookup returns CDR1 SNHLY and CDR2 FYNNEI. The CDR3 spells CASSLSGQGYTEAFF. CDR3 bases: TGTGCCAGCAGCCTATCGGGACAGGGGTACACTGAAGCTTTCTTT.

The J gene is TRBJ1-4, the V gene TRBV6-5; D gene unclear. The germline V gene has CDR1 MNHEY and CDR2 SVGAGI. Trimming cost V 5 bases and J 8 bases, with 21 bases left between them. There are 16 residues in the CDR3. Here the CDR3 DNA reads TGTGCCAGCAGTCCAACGGACCCTACCTCGGGGGAAAAACTGTTTTTT. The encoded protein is CASSPTDPTSGEKLFF.

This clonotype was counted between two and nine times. The CDR3 bases are TGTGCCAGCAGTTTCCGGGCAGCAACCTACGAGCAGTACTTC. Translation gives CASSFRAATYEQYF. The chain is built from TRBV27 and TRBJ2-7, with D hard to call. Per the germline V gene, CDR1 is MNHEY and CDR2 is SMNVEV (reference sequence). V was trimmed by 3 bases and J by 2 bases, leaving 11 bases between them. This CDR3 is 14 amino acids long.

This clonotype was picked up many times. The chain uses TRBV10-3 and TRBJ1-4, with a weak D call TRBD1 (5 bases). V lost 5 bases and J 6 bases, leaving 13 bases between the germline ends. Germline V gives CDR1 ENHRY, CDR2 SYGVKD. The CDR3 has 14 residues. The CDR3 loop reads CAISSRGGDEKLFF. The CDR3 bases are TGTGCCATCAGTTCCCGGGGGGGGGATGAAAAACTGTTTTTT.

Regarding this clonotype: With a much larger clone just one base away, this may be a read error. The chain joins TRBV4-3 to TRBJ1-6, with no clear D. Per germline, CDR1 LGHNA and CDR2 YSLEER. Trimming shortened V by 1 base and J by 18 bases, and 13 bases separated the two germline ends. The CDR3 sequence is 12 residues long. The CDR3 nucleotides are TGCGCCAGCAGCCAAGGGTCGCTAGTCTCCCACTTT. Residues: CASSQGSLVSHF.

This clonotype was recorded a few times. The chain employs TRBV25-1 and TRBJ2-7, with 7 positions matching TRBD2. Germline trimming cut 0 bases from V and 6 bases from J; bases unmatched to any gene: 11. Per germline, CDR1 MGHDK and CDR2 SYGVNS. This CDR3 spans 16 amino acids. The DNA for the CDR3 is TGTGCCAGCAGTGAATATTCGCGGGGGAGTAGCTCCGAGCAGTACTTC. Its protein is CASSEYSRGSSSEQYF.

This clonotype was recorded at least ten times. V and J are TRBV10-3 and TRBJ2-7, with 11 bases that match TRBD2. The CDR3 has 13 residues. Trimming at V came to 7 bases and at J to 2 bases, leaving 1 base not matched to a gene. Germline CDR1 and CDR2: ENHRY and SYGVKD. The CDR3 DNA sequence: TGTGCCATCAATAGCGGGGGGGCCTACGAGCAGTACTTC. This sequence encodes CAINSGGAYEQYF.

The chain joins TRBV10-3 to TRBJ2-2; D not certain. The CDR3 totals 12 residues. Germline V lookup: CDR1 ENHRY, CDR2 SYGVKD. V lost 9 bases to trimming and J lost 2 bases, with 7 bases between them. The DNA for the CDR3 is TGTGCCATAGGCATAAACACCGGGGAGCTGTTTTTT. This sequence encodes CAIGINTGELFF.

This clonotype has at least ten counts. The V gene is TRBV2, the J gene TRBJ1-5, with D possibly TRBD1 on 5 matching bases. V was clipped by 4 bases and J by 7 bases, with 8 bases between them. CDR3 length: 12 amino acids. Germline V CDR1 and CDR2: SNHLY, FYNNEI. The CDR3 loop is CASSGDGQPQHF. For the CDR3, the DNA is TGTGCCAGCAGTGGGGACGGACAGCCCCAGCATTTT.

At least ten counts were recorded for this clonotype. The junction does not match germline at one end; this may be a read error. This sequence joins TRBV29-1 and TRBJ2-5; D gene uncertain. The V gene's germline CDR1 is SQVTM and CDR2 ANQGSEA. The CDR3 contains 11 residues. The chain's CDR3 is CSVRIKDMLHF. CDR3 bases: TGCAGCGTCCGGATAAAAGACATGTTGCACTTC. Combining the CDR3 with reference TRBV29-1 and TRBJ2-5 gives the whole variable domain SAVISQKPSRDICQRGTSLTIQCQVDSQVTMMFWYRQQPGQSLTLIATANQGSEATYESGFVIDKFPISRPNLTFSTLTVSNMSPEDSSIYLCSVRIKDMLHFGPGTRLLVL.

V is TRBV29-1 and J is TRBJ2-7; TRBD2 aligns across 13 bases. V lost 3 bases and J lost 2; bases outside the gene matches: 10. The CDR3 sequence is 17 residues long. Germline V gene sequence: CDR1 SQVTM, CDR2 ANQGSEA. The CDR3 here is CSVDVGTSGTGTYEQYF. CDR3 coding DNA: TGCAGCGTTGACGTTGGGACTAGCGGGACAGGCACCTACGAGCAGTACTTC.

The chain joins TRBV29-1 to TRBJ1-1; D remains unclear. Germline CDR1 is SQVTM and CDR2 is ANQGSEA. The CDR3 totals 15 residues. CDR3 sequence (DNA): TGCAGTGTCGTACGGAGGAGATACATGAACACTGAAGCTTTCTTT. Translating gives CSVVRRRYMNTEAFF. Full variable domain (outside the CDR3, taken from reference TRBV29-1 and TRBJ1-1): SAVISQKPSRDICQRGTSLTIQCQVDSQVTMMFWYRQQPGQSLTLIATANQGSEATYESGFVIDKFPISRPNLTFSTLTVSNMSPEDSSIYLCSVVRRRYMNTEAFFGQGTRLTVV.